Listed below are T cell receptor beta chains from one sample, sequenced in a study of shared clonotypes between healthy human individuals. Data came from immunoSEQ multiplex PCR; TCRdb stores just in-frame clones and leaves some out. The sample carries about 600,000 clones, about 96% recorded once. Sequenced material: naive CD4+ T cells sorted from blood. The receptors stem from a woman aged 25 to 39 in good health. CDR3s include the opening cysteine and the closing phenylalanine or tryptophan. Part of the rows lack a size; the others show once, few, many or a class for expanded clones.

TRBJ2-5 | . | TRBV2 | CASSERGTSGATQYF
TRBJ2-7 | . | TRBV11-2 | CASSLGSAPASYEQYF
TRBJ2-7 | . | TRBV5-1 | CASSARRGTGDSSYEQYF
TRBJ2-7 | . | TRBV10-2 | CASSEYRGPYEQYF
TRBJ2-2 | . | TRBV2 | CASTGQGANTGELFF
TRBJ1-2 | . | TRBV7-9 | CASILPQGYGYTF
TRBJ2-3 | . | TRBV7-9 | CASSLGQTITDTQYF
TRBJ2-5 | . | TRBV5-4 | CASSRQGAGETQYF
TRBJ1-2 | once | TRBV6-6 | CASSSTADYGYTF
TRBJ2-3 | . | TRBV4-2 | CASSRAGGGSDTQYF
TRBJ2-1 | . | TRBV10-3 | CAISETRKGAGVYNEQFF
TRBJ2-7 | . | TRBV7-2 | CASSLPLTGSSYEQYF
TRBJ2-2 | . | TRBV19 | CASSMKLGNTGELFF
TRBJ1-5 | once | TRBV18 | CASSPPGLQSNQPQHF
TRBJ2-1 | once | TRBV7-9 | CASSLAEGRGSYNEQFF
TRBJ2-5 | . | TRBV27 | CASSLVGTGETQYF
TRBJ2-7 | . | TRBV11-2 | CASSLRDRALAGSYEQYF
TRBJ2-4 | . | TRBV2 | CASSGLDIAKNIQYF
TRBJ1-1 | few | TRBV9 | CASSVYRGTEAFF
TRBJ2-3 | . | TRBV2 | CASSEVGFEDTQYF
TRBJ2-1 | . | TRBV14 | CASSQEGGGAWGNEQFF
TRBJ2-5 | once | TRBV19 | CASSIGGSEETQYF
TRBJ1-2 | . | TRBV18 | CASSSSVLRDKSGGYTF
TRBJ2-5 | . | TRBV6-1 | CASSVDGETQYF
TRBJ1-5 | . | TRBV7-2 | CASSLFVGENQPQHF
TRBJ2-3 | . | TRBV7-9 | CASSSTGLARNTDTQYF
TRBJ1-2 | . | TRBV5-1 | CASSSRTGKVNYGYTF
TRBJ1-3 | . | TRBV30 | CAWSVWGISAGNTIYF
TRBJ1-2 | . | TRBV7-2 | CASSLASQGATYGYTF
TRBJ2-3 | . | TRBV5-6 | CASSLGRTSTDTQYF
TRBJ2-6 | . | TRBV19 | CASQALSGANVLTF
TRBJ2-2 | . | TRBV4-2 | CASSQEGRANTGELFF
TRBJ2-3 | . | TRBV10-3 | CAISEYEGTTDTQYF
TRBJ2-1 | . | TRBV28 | CASGLAATYNEQFF
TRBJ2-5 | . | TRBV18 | CASSPGTGRQETQYF
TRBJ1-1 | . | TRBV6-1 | CASAKGSGANTEAFF
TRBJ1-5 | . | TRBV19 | CASTLGGTGQPQHF
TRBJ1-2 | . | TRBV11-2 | CASSFGQGEGYTF
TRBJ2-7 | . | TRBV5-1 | CASSLAGTSFSYEQYF
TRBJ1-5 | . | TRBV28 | CASRDPTGSGQPQHF
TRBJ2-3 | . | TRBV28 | CASSAPGAGNPDTQYF